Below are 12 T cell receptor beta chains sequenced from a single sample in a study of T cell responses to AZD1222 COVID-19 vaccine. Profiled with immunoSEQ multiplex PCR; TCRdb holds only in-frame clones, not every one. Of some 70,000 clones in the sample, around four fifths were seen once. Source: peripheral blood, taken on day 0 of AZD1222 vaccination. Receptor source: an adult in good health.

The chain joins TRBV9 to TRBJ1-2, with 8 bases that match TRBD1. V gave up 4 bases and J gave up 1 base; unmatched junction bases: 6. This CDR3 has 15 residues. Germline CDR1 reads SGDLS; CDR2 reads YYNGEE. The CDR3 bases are TGTGCCAGCAGCCCCGCGACAGGGGTTAACTATGGCTACACCTTC. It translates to CASSPATGVNYGYTF.

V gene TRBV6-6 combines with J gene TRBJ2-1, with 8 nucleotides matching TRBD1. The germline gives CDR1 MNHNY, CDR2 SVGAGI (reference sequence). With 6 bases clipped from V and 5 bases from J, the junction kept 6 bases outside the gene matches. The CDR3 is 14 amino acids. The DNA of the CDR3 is TGTGCCAGCAGGGGGACAGGAAGGCACAATGAGCAGTTCTTC. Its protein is CASRGTGRHNEQFF.

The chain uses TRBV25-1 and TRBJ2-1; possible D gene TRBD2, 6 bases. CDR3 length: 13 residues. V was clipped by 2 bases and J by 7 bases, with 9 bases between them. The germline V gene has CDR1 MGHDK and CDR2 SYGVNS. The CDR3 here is CASSERAGNEQFF. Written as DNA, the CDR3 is TGTGCCAGCAGTGAAAGGGCGGGGAATGAGCAGTTCTTC.

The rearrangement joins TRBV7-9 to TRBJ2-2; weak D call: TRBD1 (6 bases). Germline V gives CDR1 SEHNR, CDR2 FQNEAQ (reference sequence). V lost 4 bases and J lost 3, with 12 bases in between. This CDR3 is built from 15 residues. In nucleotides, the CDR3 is TGTGCCAGCAGCTATAGCAGACAGGACACCGGGGAGCTGTTTTTT. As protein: CASSYSRQDTGELFF. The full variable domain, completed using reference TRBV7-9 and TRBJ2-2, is DTGVSQNPRHKITKRGQNVTFRCDPISEHNRLYWYRQTLGQGPEFLTYFQNEAQLEKSRLLSDRFSAERPKGSFSTLEIQRTEQGDSAMYLCASSYSRQDTGELFFGEGSRLTVL.

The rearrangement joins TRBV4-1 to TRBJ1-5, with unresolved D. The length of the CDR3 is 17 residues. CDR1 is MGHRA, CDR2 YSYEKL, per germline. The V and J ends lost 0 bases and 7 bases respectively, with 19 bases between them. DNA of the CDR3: TGCGCCAGCAGCCAAGAAAATAGGGTCTCTAAAGGACAGCCCCAGCATTTT. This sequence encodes CASSQENRVSKGQPQHF.

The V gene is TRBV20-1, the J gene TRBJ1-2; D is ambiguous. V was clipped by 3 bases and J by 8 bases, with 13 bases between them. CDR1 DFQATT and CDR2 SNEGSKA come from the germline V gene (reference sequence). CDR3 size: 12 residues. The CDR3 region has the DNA TGCAGTGCTAGTGTATTAAGTTGGGGCTACACCTTC. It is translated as CSASVLSWGYTF.

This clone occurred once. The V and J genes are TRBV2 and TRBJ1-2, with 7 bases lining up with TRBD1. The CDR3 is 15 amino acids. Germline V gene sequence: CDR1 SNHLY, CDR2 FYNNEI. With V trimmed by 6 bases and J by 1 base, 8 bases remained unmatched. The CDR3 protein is CASSQGQINNYGYTF. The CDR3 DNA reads TGTGCCAGCAGCCAGGGACAGATAAATAACTATGGCTACACCTTC. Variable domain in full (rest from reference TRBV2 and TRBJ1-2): EPEVTQTPSHQVTQMGQEVILRCVPISNHLYFYWYRQILGQKVEFLVSFYNNEISEKSEIFDDQFSVERPDGSNFTLKIRSTKLEDSAMYFCASSQGQINNYGYTFGSGTRLTVV.

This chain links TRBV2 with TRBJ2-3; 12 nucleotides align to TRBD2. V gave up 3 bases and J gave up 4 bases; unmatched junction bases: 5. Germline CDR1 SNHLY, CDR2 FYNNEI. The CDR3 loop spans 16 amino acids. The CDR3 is CASSEGLAGGPDTQYF. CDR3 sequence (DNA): TGTGCCAGCAGTGAGGGGCTAGCGGGGGGGCCAGATACGCAGTATTTT. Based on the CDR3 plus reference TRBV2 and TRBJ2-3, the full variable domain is EPEVTQTPSHQVTQMGQEVILRCVPISNHLYFYWYRQILGQKVEFLVSFYNNEISEKSEIFDDQFSVERPDGSNFTLKIRSTKLEDSAMYFCASSEGLAGGPDTQYFGPGTRLTVL.

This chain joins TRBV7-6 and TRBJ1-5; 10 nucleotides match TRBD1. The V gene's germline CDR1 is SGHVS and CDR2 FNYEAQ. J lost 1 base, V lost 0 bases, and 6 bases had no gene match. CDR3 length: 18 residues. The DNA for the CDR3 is TGTGCCAGCAGCTTAGCCCAAGACAGGGGGCTGAGCAATCAGCCCCAGCATTTT. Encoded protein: CASSLAQDRGLSNQPQHF.

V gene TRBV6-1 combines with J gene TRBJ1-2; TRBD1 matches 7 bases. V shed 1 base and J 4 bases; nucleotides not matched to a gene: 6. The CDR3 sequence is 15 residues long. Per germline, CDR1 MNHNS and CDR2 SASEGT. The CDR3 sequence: CASSEGRGRSYGYTF. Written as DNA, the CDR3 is TGTGCCAGCAGTGAAGGGAGGGGGCGAAGCTATGGCTACACCTTC.

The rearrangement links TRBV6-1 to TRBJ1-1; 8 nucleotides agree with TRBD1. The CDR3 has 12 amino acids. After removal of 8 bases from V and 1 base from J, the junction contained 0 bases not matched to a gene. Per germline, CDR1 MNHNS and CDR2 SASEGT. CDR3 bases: TGTGCCAGCGGGACAGGGAACACTGAAGCTTTCTTT. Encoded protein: CASGTGNTEAFF.

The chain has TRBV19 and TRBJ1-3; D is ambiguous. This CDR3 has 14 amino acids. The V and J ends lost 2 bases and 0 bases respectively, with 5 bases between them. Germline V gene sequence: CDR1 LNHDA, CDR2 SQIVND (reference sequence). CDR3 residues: CASSIRSSGNTIYF. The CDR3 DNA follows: TGTGCCAGTAGTATAAGGAGCTCTGGAAACACCATATATTTT.